The entry below gives a single T cell receptor (beta chain) sequence along with its context. Its antigen is as yet unknown. A much larger clone sits a single nucleotide away, making a read error possible. The CDR3 ends on some other residue instead of the conserved phenylalanine or tryptophan, so this is likely a read error. RNA transcripts gave rise to amplified TCR beta CDR3 regions. A set of HTBI primers served as the primers for a first-round RT-PCR of the TCR CDR3. TCRdb processed the multiplex PCR reads anew with MiXCR; each CDR3 protein has one entry. The sample records 450,000 to 700,000 distinct CDR3 sequences, 40% to 55% being singletons. This specimen comes from a study of T cells in Graves' hyperthyroidism and ophthalmopathy. Study conclusions and caveats: In the blood, most expanded thyroid clonotypes above 0.001 appeared as well.

V was clipped by 1 base and J by 2 bases, with 13 bases between them. In germline, CDR1 is SGHRS, CDR2 YFSETQ. The CDR3 loop spans 15 amino acids. The sequencing input was peripheral blood or thyroid tissue (not recorded which). This chain links TRBV5-1 with TRBJ2-7, with a weak D call TRBD2 (6 bases). This sequence originates from an adult woman with Graves' disease, either hyperthyroidism or ophthalmopathy (not recorded which). CDR3 region: CASSLRRARTYEQYI. CDR3 in DNA: TGCGCCAGCAGCTTGAGGAGGGCCAGGACCTACGAGCAGTACATC.